This entry features one TCR beta chain sequence. This sample includes further DNA sequences coding for the same CDR3. Repertoires were generated with immunoSEQ multiplex PCR, while TCRdb's copy carries only in-frame clones and drops some. The data show about 2 million clones, roughly 95% seen once. V dropped 4 bases and J dropped 5 bases, with 9 bases sitting between them. Germline V gene data show CDR1 as SEHNR and CDR2 as FQNEAQ (reference sequence). CDR3 length: 12 residues. This sample was included in a study of shared clonotypes between healthy human individuals. Naive CD8 cells comprised CD45RO-negative, CCR7-positively selected cells, excluding terminally differentiated effector memory CD45RA+ cells.

This clonotype was sampled from a man aged 18 to 30 in good health. Sequencing used naive CD8+ T cells sorted from blood. This chain uses TRBV7-9 with TRBJ2-7, with D tentatively TRBD2 (5 bases). In DNA, the CDR3 is TGTGCCAGCAGCTCAATGAGGGACGAGCAGTACTTC. Translating gives CASSSMRDEQYF.